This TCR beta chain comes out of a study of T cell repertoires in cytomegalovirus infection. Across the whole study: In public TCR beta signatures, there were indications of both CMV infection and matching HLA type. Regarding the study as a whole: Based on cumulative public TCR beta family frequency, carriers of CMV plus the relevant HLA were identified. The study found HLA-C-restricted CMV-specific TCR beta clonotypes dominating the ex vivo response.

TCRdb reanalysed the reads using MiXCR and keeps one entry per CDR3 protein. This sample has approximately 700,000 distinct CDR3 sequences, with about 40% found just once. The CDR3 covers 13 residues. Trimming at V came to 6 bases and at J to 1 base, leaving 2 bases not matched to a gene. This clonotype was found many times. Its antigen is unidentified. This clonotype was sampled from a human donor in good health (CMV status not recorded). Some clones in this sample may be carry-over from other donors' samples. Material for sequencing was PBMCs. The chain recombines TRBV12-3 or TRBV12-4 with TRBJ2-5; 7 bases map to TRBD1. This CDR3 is CASSRQGQETQYF. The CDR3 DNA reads TGTGCCAGCAGCCGACAGGGCCAAGAGACCCAGTACTTC.